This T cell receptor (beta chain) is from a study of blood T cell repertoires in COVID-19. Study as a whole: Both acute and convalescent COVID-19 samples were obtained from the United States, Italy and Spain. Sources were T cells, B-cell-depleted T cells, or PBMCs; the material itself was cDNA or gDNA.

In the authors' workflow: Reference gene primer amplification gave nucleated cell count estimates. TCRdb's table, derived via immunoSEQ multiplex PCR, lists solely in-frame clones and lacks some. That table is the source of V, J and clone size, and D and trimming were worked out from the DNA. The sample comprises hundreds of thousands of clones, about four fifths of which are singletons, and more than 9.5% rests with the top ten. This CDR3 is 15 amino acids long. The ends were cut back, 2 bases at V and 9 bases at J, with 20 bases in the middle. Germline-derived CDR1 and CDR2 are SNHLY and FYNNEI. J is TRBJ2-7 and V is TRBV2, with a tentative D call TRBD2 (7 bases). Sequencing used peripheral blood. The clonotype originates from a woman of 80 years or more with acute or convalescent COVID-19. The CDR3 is CASSERGALVPSQYF. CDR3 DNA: TGTGCCAGCAGTGAACGGGGGGCGTTGGTTCCTTCGCAGTACTTC.